The clone carrying this T cell receptor beta chain was counted a few times. The antigen remains undetermined. This specimen belongs to a study of T-cell reconstitution after alpha-beta-depleted transplantation in children. Study-level findings and limits: About two months after transplant, alpha-beta T cells reportedly came from several hundred expanded graft clones. At day 60, the high TCRbeta diversity found in some patients originated from recipient T cells and thymic progenitors that had survived. It was newly produced T cells that mostly accounted for T-cell counts and diversity one year after transplant.

Using unique molecular identifiers, the investigators prepared the TCRbeta library. TCRdb processed the PCR reads anew with MiXCR; each CDR3 protein has one entry. The profile covers hundreds of thousands of distinct CDR3 sequences, with around 13% appearing a single time and around 2.2% taken by the ten largest. This receptor was taken from a male patient younger than 18 who had a stem cell transplant for acute myeloid leukemia, so the T cells may come from the graft donor. The specimen was PBMCs, mostly from graft donor cells, collected 360 days after TCRalphabeta/CD19-depleted stem cell transplant.

CDR3 residues: CASSLRGQGNYGYTF. CDR3 nucleotide sequence: TGTGCCAGCAGTTTGAGGGGACAGGGAAACTATGGCTACACCTTC. This chain uses TRBV28 with TRBJ1-2; 9 bases agree with TRBD1. After removal of 3 bases from V and 2 bases from J, the junction contained 4 bases not matched to a gene. Germline lookup yields CDR1 MDHEN and CDR2 SYDVKM. This CDR3 has 15 amino acids.